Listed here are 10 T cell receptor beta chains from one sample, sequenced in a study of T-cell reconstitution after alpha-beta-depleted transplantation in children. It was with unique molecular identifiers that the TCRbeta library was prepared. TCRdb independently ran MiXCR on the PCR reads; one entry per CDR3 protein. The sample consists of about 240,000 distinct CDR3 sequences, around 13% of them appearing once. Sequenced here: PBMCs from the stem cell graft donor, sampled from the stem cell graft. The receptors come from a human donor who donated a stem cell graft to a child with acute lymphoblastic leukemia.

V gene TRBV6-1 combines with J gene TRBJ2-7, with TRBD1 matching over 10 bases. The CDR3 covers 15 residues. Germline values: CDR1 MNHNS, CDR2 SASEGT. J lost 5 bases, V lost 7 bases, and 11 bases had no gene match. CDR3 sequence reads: CASNKIGTGENEQYF. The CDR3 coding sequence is TGTGCCAGCAACAAAATCGGGACAGGGGAGAACGAGCAGTACTTC.

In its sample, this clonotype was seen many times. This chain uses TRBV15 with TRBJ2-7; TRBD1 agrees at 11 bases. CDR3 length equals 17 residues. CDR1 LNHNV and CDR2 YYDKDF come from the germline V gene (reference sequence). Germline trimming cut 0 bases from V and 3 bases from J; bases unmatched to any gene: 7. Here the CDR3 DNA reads TGTGCCACCAGCAGAGATGATTTCGGGACAGGGGGCTACGAGCAGTACTTC. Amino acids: CATSRDDFGTGGYEQYF.

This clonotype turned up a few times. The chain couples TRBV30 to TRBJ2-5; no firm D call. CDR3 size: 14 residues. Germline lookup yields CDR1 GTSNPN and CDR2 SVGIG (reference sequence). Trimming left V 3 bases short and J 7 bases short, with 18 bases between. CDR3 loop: CAWSRAALQATQYF. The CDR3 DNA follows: TGTGCCTGGAGCCGCGCCGCCCTCCAGGCGACCCAGTACTTC.

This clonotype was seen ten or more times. The CDR3 is CASSQGQGNKETQYF. CDR3 DNA: TGCGCCAGCAGCCAAGGACAGGGCAACAAGGAGACCCAGTACTTC. The chain combines TRBV4-3 with TRBJ2-5; 7 bases are a match to TRBD1. The length of the CDR3 is 15 residues. In germline, CDR1 is LGHNA, CDR2 YSLEER. The junction had 7 bases not matched to a gene; V was cut back by 1 base and J by 5 bases.

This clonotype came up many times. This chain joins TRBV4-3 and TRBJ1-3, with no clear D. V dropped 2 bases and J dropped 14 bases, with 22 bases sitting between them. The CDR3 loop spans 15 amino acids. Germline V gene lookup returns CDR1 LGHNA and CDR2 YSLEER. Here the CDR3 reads CASSQSLGRSDPLYF. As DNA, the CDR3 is TGCGCCAGCAGCCAATCCCTCGGAAGGTCCGATCCCCTATATTTT.

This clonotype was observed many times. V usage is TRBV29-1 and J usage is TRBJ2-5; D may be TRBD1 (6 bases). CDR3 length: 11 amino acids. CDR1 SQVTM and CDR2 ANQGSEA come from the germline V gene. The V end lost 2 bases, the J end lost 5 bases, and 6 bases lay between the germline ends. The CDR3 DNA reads TGCAGCGTTGAAACAGGGGAGACCCAGTACTTC. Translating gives CSVETGETQYF.

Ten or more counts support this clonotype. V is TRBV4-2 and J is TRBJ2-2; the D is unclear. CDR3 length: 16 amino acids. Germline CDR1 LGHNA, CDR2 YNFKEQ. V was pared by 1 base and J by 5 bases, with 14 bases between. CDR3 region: CASSQAEGSSTGELFF. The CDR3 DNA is TGTGCCAGCAGCCAAGCCGAAGGGTCGAGTACCGGGGAGCTGTTTTTT.

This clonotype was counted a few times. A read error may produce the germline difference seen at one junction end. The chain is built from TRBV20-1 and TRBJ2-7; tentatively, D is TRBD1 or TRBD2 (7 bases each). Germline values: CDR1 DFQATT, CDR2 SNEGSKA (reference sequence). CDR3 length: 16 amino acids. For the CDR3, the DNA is TGCTGTGCTAGAGGAGAAGGGGGCGGGAGACTAAGGAGGCAGTACTTC. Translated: CCARGEGGGRLRRQYF.

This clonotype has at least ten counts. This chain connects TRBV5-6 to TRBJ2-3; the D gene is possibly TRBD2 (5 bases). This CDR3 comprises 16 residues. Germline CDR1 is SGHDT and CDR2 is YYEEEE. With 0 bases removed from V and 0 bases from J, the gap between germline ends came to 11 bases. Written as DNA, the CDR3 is TGTGCCAGCAGCTTGGGGCCGGAGGAAAGCACAGATACGCAGTATTTT. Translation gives CASSLGPEESTDTQYF.

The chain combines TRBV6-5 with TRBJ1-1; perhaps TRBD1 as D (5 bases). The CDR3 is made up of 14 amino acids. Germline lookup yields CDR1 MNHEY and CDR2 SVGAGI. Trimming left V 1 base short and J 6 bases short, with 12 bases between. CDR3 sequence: CASSYFGEGAEAFF. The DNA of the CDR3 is TGTGCCAGCAGTTACTTCGGGGAAGGGGCTGAAGCTTTCTTT.